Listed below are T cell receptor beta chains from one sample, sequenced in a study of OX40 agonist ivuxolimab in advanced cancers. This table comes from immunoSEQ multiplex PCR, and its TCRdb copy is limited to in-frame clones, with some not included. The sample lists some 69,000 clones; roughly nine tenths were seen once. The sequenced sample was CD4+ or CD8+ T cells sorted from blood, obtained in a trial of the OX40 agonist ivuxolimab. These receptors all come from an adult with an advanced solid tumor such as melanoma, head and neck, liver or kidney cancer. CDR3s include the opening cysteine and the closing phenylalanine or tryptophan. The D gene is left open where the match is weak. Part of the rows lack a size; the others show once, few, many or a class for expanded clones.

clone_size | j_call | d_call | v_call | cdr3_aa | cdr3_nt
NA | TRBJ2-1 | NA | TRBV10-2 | CASSGPPGTGEQFF | TGCGCCAGCAGTGGCCCACCGGGCACGGGTGAGCAGTTCTTC
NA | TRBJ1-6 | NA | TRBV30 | CAWSVGGITYSPLHF | TGTGCCTGGAGTGTGGGGGGGATCACCTACTCACCCCTCCACTTT
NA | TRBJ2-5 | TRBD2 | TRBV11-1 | CASSLRSGTRQETQYF | TGTGCCAGCAGCTTAAGGAGCGGGACTAGACAGGAGACCCAGTACTTC
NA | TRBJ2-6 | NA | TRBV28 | CASSRDDRGANVLTF | TGTGCCAGCAGTCGGGACGACCGTGGGGCCAACGTCCTGACTTTC
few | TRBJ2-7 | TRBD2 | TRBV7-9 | CASSSLAGTYEQYF | TGTGCCAGCAGCTCTTTAGCGGGGACCTACGAGCAGTACTTC
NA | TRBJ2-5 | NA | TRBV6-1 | CASRSTETQYF | TGTGCCAGCAGGTCCACGGAGACCCAGTACTTC
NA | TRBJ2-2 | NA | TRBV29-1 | CSVGKSGGANTGELFF | TGCAGCGTTGGAAAAAGCGGAGGAGCGAACACCGGGGAGCTGTTTTTT
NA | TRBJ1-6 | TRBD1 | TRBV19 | CASSTQTGDNSPLHF | TGTGCCAGTAGTACCCAGACAGGGGATAATTCACCCCTCCACTTT
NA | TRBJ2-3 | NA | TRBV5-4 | CASSLARAETDTQYF | TGTGCCAGCAGCTTGGCGCGGGCGGAAACAGATACGCAGTATTTT
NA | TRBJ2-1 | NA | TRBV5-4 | CASSSGGPTETYNEQFF | TGTGCCAGCAGCTCTGGAGGTCCCACGGAAACCTACAATGAGCAGTTCTTC
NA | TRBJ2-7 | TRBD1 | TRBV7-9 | CASSLGTGSDEQYF | TGTGCCAGCAGCCTGGGGACAGGGTCGGACGAGCAGTACTTC
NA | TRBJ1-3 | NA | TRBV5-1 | CASSSASSGNTIYF | TGCGCCAGCAGCTCTGCAAGCTCTGGAAACACCATATATTTT
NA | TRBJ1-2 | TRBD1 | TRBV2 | CASSKWLTGTGYTF | TGTGCCAGCAGCAAATGGCTGACAGGGACTGGCTACACCTTC
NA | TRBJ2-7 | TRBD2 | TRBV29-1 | CSVSSGTSGRGREQYF | TGCAGCGTAAGCAGCGGGACTAGCGGGAGGGGAAGGGAGCAGTACTTC